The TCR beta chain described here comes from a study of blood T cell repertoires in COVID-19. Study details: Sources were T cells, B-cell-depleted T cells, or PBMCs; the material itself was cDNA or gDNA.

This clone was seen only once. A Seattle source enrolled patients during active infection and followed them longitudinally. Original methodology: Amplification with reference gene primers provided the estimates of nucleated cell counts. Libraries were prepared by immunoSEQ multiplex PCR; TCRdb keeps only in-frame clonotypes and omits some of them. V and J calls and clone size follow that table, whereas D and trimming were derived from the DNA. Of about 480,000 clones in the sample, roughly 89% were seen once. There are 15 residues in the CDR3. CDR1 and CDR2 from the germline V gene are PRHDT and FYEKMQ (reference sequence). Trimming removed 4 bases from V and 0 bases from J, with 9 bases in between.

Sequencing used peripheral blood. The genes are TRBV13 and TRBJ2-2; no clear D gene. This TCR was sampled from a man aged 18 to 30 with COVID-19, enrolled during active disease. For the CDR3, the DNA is TGTGCCAGCAGCTATCGGGTGGCGAACACCGGGGAGCTGTTTTTT. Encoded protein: CASSYRVANTGELFF.